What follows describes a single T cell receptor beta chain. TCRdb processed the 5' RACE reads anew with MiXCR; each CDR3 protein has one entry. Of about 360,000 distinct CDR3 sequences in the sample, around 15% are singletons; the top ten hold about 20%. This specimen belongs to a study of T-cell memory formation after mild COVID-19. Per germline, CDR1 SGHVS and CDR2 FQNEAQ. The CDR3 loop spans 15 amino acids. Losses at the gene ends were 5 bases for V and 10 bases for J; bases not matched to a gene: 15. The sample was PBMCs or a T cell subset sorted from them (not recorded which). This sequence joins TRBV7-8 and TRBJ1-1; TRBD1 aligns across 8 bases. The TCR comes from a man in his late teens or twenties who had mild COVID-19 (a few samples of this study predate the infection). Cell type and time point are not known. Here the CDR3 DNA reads TGTGCCAGCAGCGAGAGATCGACAGGGGTAATCGGAGCTTTCTTT. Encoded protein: CASSERSTGVIGAFF.